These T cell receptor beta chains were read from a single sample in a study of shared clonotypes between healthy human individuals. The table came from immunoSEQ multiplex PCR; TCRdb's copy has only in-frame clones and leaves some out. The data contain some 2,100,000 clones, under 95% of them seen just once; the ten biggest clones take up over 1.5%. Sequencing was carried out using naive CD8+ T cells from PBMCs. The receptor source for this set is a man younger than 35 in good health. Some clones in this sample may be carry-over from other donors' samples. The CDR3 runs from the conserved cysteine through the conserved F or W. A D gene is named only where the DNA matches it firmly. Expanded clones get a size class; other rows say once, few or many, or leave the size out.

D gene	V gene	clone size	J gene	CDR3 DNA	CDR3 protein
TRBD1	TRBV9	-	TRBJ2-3	TGTGCCAGCTCCCCTTCGGGACAGTCTATCTATACGCAGTATTTT	CASSPSGQSIYTQYF
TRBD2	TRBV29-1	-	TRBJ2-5	TGCAGCGCCATCCAGGGACTAGCGTCGACCGGGGGAGAGACCCAGTACTTC	CSAIQGLASTGGETQYF
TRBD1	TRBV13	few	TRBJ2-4	TGTGCCAGCAGGATCCGGACAGGGGAAAAAAACATTCAGTACTTC	CASRIRTGEKNIQYF
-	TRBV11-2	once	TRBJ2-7	TGTGCCAGCAGTTCGTCCCCCCGGGACGGAGATGAGGAGCAGTACTTC	CASSSSPRDGDEEQYF
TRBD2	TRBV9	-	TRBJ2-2	TGTGCCAGCAGCGCCCAGGCAGCGGGAGAAAACACCGGGGAGCTGTTTTTT	CASSAQAAGENTGELFF
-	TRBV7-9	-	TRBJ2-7	TGTGCCAGCAGCTCCCGCCAGGGCCCCTACGAGCAGTACTTC	CASSSRQGPYEQYF
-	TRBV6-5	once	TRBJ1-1	TGTGCCAGCAGTCCGCTTGGGTATGAGGACACTGAAGCTTTCTTT	CASSPLGYEDTEAFF
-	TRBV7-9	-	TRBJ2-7	TGTGCCAGCAGCACCGCGGGGCTCCTCGGCGAGCAGTACTTC	CASSTAGLLGEQYF
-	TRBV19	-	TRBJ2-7	TGTGCCGTCGGGACTTCTCTCTACGAGCAGTACTTC	CAVGTSLYEQYF
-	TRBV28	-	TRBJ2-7	TGTGCCAGCAGTAAAAGGATGGCCTACGAGCAGTACTTC	CASSKRMAYEQYF